This T cell receptor (beta chain) stems from a study of T cells in Graves' hyperthyroidism and ophthalmopathy. It was RNA transcripts that yielded the amplified TCR beta CDR3 regions. The TCR CDR3 was amplified in a first-round RT-PCR using the HTBI primer set. Each CDR3 protein is one row after TCRdb ran MiXCR on the multiplex PCR reads. The sample lists 550,000 to 700,000 distinct CDR3 sequences, more than 45% occurring once. About this clonotype itself: A read error may account for a junction end that differs from germline.

The length of the CDR3 is 16 residues. Per germline, CDR1 SGHDN and CDR2 FVKESK. The J gene is TRBJ1-2, the V gene TRBV14, with a weak D call TRBD1 (6 bases). Sequenced: peripheral blood or thyroid tissue (not recorded which). This TCR was sampled from an adult woman with Graves' disease, either hyperthyroidism or ophthalmopathy (not recorded which). CDR3 in amino acids: CASSRVGQKVNYGYTF. In DNA, the CDR3 is TGTGCCAGCAGCCGCGTCGGACAGAAAGTTAACTATGGCTATACCTTC.